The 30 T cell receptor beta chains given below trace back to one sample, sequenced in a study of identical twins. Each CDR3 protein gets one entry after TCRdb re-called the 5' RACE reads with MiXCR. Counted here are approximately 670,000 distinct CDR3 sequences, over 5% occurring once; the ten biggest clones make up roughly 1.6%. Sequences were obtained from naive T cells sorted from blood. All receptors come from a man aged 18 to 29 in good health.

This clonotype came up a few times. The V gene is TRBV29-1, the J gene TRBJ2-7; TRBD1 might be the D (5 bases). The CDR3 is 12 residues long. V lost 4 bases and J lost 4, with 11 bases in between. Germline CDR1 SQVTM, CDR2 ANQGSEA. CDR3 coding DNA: TGCAGCGTTGTGGTCCAGGGTTACGAGCAGTACGTC. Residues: CSVVVQGYEQYV.

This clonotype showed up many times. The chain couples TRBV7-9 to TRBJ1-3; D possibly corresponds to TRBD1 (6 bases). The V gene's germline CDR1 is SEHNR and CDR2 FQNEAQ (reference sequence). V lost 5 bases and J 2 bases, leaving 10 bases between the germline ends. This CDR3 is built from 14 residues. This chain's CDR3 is CASSGNRAGNTIYF. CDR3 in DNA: TGTGCCAGCAGCGGAAACAGGGCTGGAAACACCATATATTTT.

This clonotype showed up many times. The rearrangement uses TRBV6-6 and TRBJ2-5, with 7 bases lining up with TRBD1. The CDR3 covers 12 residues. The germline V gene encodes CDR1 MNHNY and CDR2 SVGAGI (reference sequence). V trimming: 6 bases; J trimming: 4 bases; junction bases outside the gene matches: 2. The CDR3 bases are TGTGCCAGCAGGACAGGGATAGAGACCCAGTACTTC. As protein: CASRTGIETQYF.

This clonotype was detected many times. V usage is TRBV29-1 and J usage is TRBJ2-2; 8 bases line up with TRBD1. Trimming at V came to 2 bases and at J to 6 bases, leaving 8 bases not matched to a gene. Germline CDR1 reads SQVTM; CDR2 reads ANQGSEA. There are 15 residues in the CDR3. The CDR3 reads CSVERRDRLAGELFF. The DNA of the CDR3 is TGCAGCGTTGAAAGGCGGGACAGGTTGGCCGGGGAGCTGTTTTTT.

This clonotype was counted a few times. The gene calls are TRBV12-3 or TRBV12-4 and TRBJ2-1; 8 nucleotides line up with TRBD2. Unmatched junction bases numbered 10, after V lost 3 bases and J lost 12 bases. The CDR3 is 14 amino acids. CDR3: CASSFRREERRQFF. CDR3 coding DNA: TGTGCCAGCAGTTTCCGGCGGGAGGAGCGGCGGCAGTTCTTC.

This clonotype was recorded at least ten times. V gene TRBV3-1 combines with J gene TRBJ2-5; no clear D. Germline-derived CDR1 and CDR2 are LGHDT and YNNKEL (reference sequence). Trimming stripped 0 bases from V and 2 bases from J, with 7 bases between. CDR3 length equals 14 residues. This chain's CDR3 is CASSQDLHQETQYF. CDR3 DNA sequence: TGTGCCAGCAGCCAAGATCTTCATCAAGAGACCCAGTACTTC.

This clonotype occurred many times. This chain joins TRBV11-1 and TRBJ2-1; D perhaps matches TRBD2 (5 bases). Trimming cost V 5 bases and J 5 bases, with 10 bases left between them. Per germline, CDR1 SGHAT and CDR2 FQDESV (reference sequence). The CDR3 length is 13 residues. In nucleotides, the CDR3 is TGTGCCAGCAGCCCTAGCCCAAACAATGAGCAGTTCTTC. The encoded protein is CASSPSPNNEQFF.

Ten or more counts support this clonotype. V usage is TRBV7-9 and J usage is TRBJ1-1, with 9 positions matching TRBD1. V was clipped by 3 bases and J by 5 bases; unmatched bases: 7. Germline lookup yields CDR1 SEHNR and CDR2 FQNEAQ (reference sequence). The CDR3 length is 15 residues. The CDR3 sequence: CASSLTGGVRTEAFF. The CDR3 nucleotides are TGTGCCAGCAGCTTGACAGGGGGAGTAAGGACTGAAGCTTTCTTT. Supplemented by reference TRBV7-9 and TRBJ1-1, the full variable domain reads DTGVSQNPRHKITKRGQNVTFRCDPISEHNRLYWYRQTLGQGPEFLTYFQNEAQLEKSRLLSDRFSAERPKGSFSTLEIQRTEQGDSAMYLCASSLTGGVRTEAFFGQGTRLTVV.

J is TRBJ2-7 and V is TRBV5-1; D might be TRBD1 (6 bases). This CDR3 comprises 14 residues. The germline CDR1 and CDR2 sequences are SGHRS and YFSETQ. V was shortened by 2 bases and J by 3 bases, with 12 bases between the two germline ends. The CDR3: CASSLAPTGYEQYF. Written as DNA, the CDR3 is TGCGCCAGCAGCTTAGCCCCGACAGGCTACGAGCAGTACTTC.

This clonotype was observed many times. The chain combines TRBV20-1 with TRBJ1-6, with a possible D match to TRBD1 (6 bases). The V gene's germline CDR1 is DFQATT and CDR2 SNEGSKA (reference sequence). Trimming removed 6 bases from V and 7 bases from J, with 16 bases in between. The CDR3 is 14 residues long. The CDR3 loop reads CSATPGQGNSPLHF. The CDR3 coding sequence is TGCAGTGCGACGCCGGGACAAGGGAATTCACCCCTCCACTTT.

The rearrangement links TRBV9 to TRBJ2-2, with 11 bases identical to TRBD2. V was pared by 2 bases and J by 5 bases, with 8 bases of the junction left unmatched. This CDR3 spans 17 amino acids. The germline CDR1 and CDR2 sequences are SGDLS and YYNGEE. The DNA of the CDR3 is TGTGCCAGCAGCGTCATAGCGGGAGGGCCGGGGACCGGGGAGCTGTTTTTT. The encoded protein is CASSVIAGGPGTGELFF.

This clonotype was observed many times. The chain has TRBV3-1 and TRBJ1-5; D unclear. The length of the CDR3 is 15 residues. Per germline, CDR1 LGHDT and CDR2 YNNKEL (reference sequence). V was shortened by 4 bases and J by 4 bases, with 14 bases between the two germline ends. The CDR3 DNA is TGTGCCAGCAGCCCCAACGGGCCAGCAAATCAGCCCCAGCATTTT. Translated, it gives CASSPNGPANQPQHF.

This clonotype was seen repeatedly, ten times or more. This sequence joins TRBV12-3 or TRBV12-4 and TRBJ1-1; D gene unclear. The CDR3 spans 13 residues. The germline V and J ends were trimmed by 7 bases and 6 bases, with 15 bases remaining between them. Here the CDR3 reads CASTHSIDPEAFF. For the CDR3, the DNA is TGTGCCAGCACCCACTCTATAGACCCTGAAGCTTTCTTT.

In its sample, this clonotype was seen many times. DNA of the CDR3: TGTGCCAGCAGTTTCGACAGGACCTACGAGCAGTACTTC. It translates to CASSFDRTYEQYF. The chain couples TRBV12-3 or TRBV12-4 to TRBJ2-7; D possibly corresponds to TRBD1 (6 bases). The CDR3 is 13 residues long. Trimming shortened V by 3 bases and J by 2 bases, and 8 bases separated the two germline ends.

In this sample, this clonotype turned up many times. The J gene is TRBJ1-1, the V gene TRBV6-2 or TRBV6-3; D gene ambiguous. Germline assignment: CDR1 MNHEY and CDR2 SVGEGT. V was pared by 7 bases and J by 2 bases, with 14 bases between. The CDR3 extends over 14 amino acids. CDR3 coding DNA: TGTGCCAGCACTAAAACACCGGTCAACACTGAAGCTTTCTTT. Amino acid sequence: CASTKTPVNTEAFF.

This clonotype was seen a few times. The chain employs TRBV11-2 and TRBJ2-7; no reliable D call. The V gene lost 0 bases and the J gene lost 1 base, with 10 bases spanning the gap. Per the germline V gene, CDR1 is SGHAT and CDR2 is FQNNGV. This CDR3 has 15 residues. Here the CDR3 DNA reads TGTGCCAGCAGCTTAGATAGGACGGAGTCCTACGAGCAGTACGTC. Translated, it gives CASSLDRTESYEQYV.

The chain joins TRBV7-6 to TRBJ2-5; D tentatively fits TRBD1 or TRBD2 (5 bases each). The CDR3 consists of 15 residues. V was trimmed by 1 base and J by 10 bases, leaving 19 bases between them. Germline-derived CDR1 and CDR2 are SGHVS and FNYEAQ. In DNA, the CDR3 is TGTGCCAGCAGCTTAGTCGGGACCGGAAAGAGTAGCCAGTACTTC. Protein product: CASSLVGTGKSSQYF.

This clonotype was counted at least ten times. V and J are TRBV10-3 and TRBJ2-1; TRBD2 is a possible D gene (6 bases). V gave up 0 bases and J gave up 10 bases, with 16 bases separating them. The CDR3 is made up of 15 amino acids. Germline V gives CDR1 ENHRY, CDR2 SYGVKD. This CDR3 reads CAISESRDSPGEQFF. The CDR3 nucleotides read TGTGCCATCAGTGAGTCCCGGGACTCCCCCGGGGAGCAGTTCTTC.

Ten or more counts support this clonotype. The CDR3 nucleotides read TGCGCCAGCAGCCCTAACGCCGGGCAGGCGAAAGCTTTCTTT. This codes for CASSPNAGQAKAFF. The rearrangement uses TRBV5-1 and TRBJ1-1; D is undetermined. The germline V gene encodes CDR1 SGHRS and CDR2 YFSETQ. V was trimmed by 4 bases and J by 9 bases, leaving 19 bases between them. The CDR3 runs to 14 residues.

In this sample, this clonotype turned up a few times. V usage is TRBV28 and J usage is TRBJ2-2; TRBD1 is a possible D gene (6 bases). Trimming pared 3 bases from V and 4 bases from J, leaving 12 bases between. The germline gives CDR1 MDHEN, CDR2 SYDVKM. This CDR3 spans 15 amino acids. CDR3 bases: TGTGCCAGCAGTTTTGGGGGCGCGAGCACCGGGGAGCTGTTTTTT. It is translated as CASSFGGASTGELFF.

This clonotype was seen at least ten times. The CDR3 loop reads CASSGDTYGYTF. CDR3 bases: TGTGCCAGCAGCGGGGACACGTATGGCTACACCTTC. This rearrangement joins TRBV25-1 to TRBJ1-2, with D possibly matching TRBD1 (6 bases). The V end lost 6 bases, the J end lost 5 bases, and 10 bases lay between the germline ends. In germline, CDR1 is MGHDK, CDR2 SYGVNS. The CDR3 consists of 12 residues.

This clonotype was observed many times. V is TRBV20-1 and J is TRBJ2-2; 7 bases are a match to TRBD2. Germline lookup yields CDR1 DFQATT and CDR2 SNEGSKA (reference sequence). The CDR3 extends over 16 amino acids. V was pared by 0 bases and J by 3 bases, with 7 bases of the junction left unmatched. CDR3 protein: CSARDIAGEDTGELFF. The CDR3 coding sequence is TGCAGTGCTAGAGATATCGCGGGAGAGGACACCGGGGAGCTGTTTTTT.

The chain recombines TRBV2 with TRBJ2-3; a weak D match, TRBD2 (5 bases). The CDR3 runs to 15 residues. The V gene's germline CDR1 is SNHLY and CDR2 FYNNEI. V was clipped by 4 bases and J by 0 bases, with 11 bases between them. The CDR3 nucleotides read TGTGCCAGCAGTGCGACTACCGTCAGCACAGATACGCAGTATTTT. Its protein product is CASSATTVSTDTQYF.

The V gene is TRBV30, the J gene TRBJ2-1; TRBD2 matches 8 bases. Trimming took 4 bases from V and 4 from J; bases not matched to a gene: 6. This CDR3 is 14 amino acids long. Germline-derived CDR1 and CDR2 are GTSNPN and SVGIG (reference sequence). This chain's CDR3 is CAWNAGLAYNEQFF. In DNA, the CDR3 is TGTGCCTGGAACGCTGGACTAGCTTACAATGAGCAGTTCTTC. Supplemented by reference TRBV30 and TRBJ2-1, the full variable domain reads SQTIHQWPATLVQPVGSPLSLECTVEGTSNPNLYWYRQAAGRGLQLLFYSVGIGQISSEVPQNLSASRPQDRQFILSSKKLLLSDSGFYLCAWNAGLAYNEQFFGPGTRLTVL.

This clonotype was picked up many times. The CDR3 DNA reads as TGTGCCAGCTCCAGGGAAAGCAATCAGCCCCAGCATTTT. Its translation is CASSRESNQPQHF. The chain couples TRBV18 to TRBJ1-5, with D possibly TRBD1 on 5 matching bases. The germline gives CDR1 KGHSH, CDR2 LQKENI. The CDR3 length is 13 residues. V gave up 6 bases and J gave up 1 base, with 7 bases separating them.

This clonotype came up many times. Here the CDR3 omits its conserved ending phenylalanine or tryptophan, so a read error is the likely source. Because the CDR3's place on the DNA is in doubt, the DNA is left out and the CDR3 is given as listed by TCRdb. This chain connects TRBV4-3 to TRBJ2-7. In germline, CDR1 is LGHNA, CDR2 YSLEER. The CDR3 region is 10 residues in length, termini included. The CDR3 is CASSQAIFDL.

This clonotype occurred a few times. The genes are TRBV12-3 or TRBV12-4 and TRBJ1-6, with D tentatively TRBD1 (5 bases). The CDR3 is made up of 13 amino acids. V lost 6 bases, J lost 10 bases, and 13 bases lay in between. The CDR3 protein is CASSREGRSPLHF. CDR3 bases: TGTGCCAGCAGCCGGGAGGGGCGATCACCCCTCCACTTT.

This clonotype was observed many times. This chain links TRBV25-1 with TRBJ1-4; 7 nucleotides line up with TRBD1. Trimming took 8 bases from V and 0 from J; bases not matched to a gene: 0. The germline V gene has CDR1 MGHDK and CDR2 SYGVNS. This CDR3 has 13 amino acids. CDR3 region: CASGTATNEKLFF. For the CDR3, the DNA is TGTGCCAGCGGGACAGCAACTAATGAAAAACTGTTTTTT.

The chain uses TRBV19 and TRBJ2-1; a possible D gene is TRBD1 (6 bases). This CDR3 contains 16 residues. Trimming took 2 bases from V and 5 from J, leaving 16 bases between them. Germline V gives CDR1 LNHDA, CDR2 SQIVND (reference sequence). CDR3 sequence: CASSIFWTVPDNEQFF. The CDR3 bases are TGTGCCAGTAGTATATTCTGGACAGTACCCGACAATGAGCAGTTCTTC. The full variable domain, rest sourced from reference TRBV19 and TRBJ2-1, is DGGITQSPKYLFRKEGQNVTLSCEQNLNHDAMYWYRQDPGQGLRLIYYSQIVNDFQKGDIAEGYSVSREKKESFPLTVTSAQKNPTAFYLCASSIFWTVPDNEQFFGPGTRLTVL.

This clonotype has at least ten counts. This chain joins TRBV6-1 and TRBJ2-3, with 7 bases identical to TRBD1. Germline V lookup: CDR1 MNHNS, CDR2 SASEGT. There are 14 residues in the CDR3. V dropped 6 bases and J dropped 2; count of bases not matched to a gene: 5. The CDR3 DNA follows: TGTGCCAGCAGATTCAGGGGGAACACAGATACGCAGTATTTT. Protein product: CASRFRGNTDTQYF.